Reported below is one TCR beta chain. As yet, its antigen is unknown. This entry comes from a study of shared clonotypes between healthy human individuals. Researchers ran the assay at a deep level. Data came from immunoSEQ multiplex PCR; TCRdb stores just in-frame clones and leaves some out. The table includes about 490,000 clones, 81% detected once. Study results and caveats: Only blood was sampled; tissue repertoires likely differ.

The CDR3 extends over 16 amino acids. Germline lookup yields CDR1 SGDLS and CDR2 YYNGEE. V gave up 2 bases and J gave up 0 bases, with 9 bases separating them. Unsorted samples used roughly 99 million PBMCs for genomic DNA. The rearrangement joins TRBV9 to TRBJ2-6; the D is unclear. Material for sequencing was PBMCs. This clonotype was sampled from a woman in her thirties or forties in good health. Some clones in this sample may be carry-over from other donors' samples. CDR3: CASSVVRPSGANVLTF. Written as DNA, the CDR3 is TGTGCCAGCAGCGTTGTCCGGCCCTCTGGGGCCAACGTCCTGACTTTC.